Listed below are T cell receptor beta chains from one sample, sequenced in a study of cytomegalovirus exposure and HLA in healthy donors. Clones were sequenced by immunoSEQ multiplex PCR, and TCRdb holds only the in-frame ones, with some missing. In the table there are over 65,000 clones, over 70% of which are singletons. The specimen sequenced was PBMCs. These TCRs come from a man aged 60 to 75 in good health and CMV-seropositive. Both conserved end residues are part of each CDR3. A D gene is named only where the DNA matches it firmly. Only part of the rows carry a size: once, few, many, or a class if the clone is expanded.

v_gene: TRBV5-5
len: 15
abundance: -
d_gene: TRBD1
j_gene: TRBJ1-4
CDR3aa: CASSSPGGGNEKLFF
CDR3nt: TGTGCCAGCAGCTCACCAGGGGGCGGCAATGAAAAACTGTTTTTT

v_gene: TRBV11-3
len: 13
abundance: -
d_gene: -
j_gene: TRBJ1-6
CDR3aa: CASSPLGDSPLHF
CDR3nt: TGTGCCAGCAGCCCACTGGGCGATTCACCCCTCCACTTT

v_gene: TRBV5-4
len: 13
abundance: -
d_gene: -
j_gene: TRBJ2-7
CDR3aa: CASSPRTDRTEYF
CDR3nt: TGTGCCAGCAGCCCCCGGACAGACCGAACGGAGTACTTC

v_gene: TRBV19
len: 15
abundance: -
d_gene: -
j_gene: TRBJ1-4
CDR3aa: CASSTTSWGNEKLFF
CDR3nt: TGTGCCAGTAGTACCACCTCCTGGGGCAATGAAAAACTGTTTTTT

v_gene: TRBV6-1
len: 15
abundance: -
d_gene: TRBD1
j_gene: TRBJ2-3
CDR3aa: CASSITGGFTDTQYF
CDR3nt: TGTGCCAGCAGCATAACAGGGGGTTTCACAGATACGCAGTATTTT

v_gene: TRBV2
len: 14
abundance: -
d_gene: TRBD2
j_gene: TRBJ2-7
CDR3aa: CASSRGLERYEQYF
CDR3nt: TGTGCCAGCAGTCGGGGACTAGAGAGATACGAGCAGTACTTC

v_gene: TRBV15
len: 15
abundance: -
d_gene: -
j_gene: TRBJ1-4
CDR3aa: CATTFTRGHTEKLFF
CDR3nt: TGTGCCACCACCTTTACCAGGGGCCACACCGAAAAACTGTTTTTT

v_gene: TRBV6-5
len: 13
abundance: medium-sized
d_gene: -
j_gene: TRBJ1-5
CDR3aa: CASSYGPNQPQHF
CDR3nt: TGTGCCAGCAGTTATGGCCCCAATCAGCCCCAGCATTTT

v_gene: TRBV5-4
len: 15
abundance: few
d_gene: TRBD1
j_gene: TRBJ1-1
CDR3aa: CASSAGTGPNTEAFF
CDR3nt: TGTGCCAGCAGCGCGGGGACAGGGCCTAACACTGAAGCTTTCTTT

v_gene: TRBV18
len: 14
abundance: -
d_gene: -
j_gene: TRBJ1-3
CDR3aa: CASSLNREGNTIYF
CDR3nt: TGTGCCAGCTCACTGAACCGGGAAGGAAACACCATATATTTT

v_gene: TRBV5-1
len: 15
abundance: -
d_gene: TRBD1
j_gene: TRBJ1-2
CDR3aa: CASRLSGQGANGYTF
CDR3nt: TGCGCCAGCAGGTTAAGTGGACAGGGGGCGAACGGCTACACCTTC